Described below is a single TCR beta chain sequence and its context. Its specificity is unknown. This sample stems from a study of metastatic and nonmetastatic thyroid tumors. In the study overall: Comparison of repertoires was carried out across blood and tumor or nodule tissue from malignant and benign thyroid patients.

This CDR3 spans 14 amino acids. Trimming at V came to 5 bases and at J to 0 bases, leaving 2 bases not matched to a gene. Germline values: CDR1 SGHTA, CDR2 FQGTGA. Study results and limitations: The study reportedly found significantly higher TCR beta diversity in malignant thyroid tumors than benign nodules, in blood and tumor.

With MiXCR, TCRdb called clones anew from the PCR reads. The sample includes around 16,000 clones, roughly 23% of them seen just once. Prior to thyroid surgery, none of the patients had received any treatment. The source is a female donor with papillary thyroid cancer or a benign thyroid nodule (not recorded which). Some clones in this sample may be carry-over from other donors' samples. Sequencing used adjacent normal tissue. This sequence joins TRBV7-3 and TRBJ2-7, with 9 bases matching TRBD2. The CDR3 reads CASSLSGSSYEQYF. CDR3 in DNA: TGTGCCAGCAGCCTTAGCGGGAGCTCCTACGAGCAGTACTTC.